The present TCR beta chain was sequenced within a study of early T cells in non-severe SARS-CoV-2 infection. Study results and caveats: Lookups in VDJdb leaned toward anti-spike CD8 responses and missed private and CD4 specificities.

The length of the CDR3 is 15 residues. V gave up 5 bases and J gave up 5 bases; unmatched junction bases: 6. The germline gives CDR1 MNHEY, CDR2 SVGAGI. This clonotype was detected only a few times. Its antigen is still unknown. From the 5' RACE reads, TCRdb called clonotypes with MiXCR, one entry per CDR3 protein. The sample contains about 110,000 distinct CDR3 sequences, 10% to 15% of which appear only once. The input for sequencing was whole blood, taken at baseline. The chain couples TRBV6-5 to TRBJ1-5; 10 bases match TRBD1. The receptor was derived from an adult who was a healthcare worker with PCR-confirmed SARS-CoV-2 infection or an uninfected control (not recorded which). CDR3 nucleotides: TGTGCCAGCAGTCCGGGACAGGGGAGCGATCAGCCCCAGCATTTT. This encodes CASSPGQGSDQPQHF.